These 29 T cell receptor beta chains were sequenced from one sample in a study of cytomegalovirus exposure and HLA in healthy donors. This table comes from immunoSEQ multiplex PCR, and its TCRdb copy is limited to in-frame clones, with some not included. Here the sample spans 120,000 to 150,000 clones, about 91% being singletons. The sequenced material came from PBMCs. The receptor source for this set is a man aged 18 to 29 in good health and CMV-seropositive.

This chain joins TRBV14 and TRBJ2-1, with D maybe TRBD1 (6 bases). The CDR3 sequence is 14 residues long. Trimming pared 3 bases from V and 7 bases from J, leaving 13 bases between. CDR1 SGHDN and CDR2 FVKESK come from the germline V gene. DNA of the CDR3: TGTGCCAGCAGCCAGTCGCTACAGGGAAATGAGCAGTTCTTC. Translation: CASSQSLQGNEQFF.

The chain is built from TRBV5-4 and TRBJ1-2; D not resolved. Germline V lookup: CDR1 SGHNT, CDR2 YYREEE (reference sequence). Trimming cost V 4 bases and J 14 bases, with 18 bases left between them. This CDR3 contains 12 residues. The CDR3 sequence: CASSRLDSSLTF. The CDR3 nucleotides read TGTGCCAGCAGCCGTTTGGACTCCTCCTTGACCTTC.

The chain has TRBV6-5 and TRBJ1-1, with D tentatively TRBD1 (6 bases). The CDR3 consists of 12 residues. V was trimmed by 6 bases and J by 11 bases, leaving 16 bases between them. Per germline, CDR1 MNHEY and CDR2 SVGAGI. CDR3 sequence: CASSPQGMFAFF. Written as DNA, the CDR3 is TGTGCCAGCAGCCCACAGGGTATGTTTGCTTTCTTT.

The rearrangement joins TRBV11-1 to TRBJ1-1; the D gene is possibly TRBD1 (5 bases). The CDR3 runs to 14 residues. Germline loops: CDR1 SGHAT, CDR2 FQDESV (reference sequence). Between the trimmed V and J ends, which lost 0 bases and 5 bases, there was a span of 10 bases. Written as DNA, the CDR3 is TGTGCCAGCAGCTTAGCCCAGGGAGGGACTGAAGCTTTCTTT. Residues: CASSLAQGGTEAFF.

CDR3 in amino acids: CSVSGTSGRTDTQYF. CDR3 DNA sequence: TGCAGCGTTTCCGGGACTAGCGGGCGCACAGATACGCAGTATTTT. The chain couples TRBV29-1 to TRBJ2-3; 12 positions agree with TRBD2. The V segment lost 5 bases and the J segment 1 base; nucleotides outside the gene matches: 4. Germline-derived CDR1 and CDR2 are SQVTM and ANQGSEA. There are 15 residues in the CDR3.

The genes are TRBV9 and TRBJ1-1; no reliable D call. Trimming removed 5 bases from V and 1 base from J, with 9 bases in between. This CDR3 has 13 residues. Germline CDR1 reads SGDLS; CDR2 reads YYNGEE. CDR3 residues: CASRSTENTEAFF. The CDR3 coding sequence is TGTGCCAGCAGATCTACAGAGAACACTGAAGCTTTCTTT.

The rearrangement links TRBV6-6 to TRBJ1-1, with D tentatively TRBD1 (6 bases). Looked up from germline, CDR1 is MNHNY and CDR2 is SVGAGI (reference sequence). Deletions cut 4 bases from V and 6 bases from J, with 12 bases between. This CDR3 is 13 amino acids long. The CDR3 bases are TGTGCCAGCAGTTCCCTCAACAGGGCTGAAGCTTTCTTT. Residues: CASSSLNRAEAFF.

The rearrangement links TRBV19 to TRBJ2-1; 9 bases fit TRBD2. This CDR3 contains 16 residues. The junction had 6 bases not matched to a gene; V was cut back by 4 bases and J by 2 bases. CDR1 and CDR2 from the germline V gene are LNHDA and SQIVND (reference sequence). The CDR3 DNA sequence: TGTGCCAGTAGTACCCTCGCGGGGGGGCCCTACAATGAGCAGTTCTTC. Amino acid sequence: CASSTLAGGPYNEQFF.

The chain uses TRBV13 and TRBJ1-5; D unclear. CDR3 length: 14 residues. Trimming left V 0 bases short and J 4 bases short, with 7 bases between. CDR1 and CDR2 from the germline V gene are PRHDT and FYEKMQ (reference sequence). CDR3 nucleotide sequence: TGTGCCAGCAGCTTAGGAGCGGGGAATCAGCCCCAGCATTTT. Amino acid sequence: CASSLGAGNQPQHF.

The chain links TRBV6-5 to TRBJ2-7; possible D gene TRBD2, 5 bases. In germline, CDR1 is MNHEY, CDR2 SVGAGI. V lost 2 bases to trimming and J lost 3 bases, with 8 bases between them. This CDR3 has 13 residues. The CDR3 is CASSYNGIYEQYF. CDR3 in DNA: TGTGCCAGCAGTTACAACGGGATCTACGAGCAGTACTTC.

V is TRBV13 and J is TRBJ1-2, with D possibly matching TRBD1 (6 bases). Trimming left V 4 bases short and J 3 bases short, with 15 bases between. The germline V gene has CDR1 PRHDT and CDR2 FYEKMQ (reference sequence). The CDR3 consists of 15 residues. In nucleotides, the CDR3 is TGTGCCAGCAGCTCGAGCAGGGGTTCTCACTATGGCTACACCTTC. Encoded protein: CASSSSRGSHYGYTF.

The CDR3 spells CATGNSGANVLTF. The CDR3 region has the DNA TGTGCCACAGGGAACTCTGGGGCCAACGTCCTGACTTTC. This sequence joins TRBV27 and TRBJ2-6; weak D call: TRBD1 (5 bases). CDR3 size: 13 residues. The germline gives CDR1 MNHEY, CDR2 SMNVEV (reference sequence). The V gene lost 10 bases and the J gene lost 0 bases, with 7 bases spanning the gap.

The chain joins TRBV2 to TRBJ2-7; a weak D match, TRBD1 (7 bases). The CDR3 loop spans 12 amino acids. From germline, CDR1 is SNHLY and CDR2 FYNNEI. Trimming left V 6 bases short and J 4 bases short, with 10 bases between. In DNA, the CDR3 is TGTGCCAGCAGGGCGGGACAGTACGAGCAGTACTTC. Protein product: CASRAGQYEQYF.

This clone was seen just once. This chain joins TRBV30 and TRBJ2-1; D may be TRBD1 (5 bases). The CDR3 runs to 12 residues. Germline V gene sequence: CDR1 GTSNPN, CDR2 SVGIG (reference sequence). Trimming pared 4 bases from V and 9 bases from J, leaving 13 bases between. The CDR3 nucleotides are TGTGCCTGGATATTAGGGGTAGGTGAGCAGTTCTTC. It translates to CAWILGVGEQFF. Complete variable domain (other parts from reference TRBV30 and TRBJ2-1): SQTIHQWPATLVQPVGSPLSLECTVEGTSNPNLYWYRQAAGRGLQLLFYSVGIGQISSEVPQNLSASRPQDRQFILSSKKLLLSDSGFYLCAWILGVGEQFFGPGTRLTVL.

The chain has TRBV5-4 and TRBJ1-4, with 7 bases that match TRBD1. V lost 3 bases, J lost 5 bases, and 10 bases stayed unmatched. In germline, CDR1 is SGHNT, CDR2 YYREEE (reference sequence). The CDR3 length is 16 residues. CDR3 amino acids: CASSSARQGLNEKLFF. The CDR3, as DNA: TGTGCCAGCAGCTCGGCCCGACAGGGCCTAAATGAAAAACTGTTTTTT.

The CDR3 DNA is TGTGCCAGCAGCTCACTAGCGGGAGTGAACATTCAGTACTTC. Translation gives CASSSLAGVNIQYF. The rearrangement links TRBV7-8 to TRBJ2-4; TRBD2 aligns across 11 bases. Germline V gene lookup returns CDR1 SGHVS and CDR2 FQNEAQ. This CDR3 has 14 residues. V lost 4 bases, J lost 7 bases, and 3 bases stayed unmatched.

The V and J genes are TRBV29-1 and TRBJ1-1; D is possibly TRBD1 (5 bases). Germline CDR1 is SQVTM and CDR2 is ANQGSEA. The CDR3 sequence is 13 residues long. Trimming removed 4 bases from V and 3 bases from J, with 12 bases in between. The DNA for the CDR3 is TGCAGCGTTGTGGGGGGTCTTGACACTGAAGCTTTCTTT. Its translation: CSVVGGLDTEAFF.

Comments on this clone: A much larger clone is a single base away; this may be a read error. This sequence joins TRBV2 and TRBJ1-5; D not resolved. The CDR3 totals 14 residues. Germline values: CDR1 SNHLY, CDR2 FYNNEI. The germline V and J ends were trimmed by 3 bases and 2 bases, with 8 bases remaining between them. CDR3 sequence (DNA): TGTGCCAGCAGTGACTCCGGGGGCAATCAGCCCCAGCATTTT. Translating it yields CASSDSGGNQPQHF.

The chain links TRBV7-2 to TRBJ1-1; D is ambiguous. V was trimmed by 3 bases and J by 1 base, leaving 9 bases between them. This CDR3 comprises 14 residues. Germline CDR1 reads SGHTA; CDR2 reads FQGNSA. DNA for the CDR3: TGTGCCAGCAGCTTTAGTAGATGGAACACTGAAGCTTTCTTT. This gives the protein CASSFSRWNTEAFF.

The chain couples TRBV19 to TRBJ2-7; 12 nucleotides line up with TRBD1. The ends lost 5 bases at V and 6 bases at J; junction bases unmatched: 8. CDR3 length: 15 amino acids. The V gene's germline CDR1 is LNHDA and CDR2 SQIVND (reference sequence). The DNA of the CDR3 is TGTGCCAGTAGTCCCGCGGGACAGGGGGCTGGCGAGCAGTACTTC. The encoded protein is CASSPAGQGAGEQYF.

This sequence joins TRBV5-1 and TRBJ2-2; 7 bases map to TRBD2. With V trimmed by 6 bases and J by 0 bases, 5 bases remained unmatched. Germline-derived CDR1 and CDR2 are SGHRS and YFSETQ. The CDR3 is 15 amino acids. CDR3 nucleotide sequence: TGCGCCAGCACTTCCCTAGCGGCGAACACCGGGGAGCTGTTTTTT. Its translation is CASTSLAANTGELFF. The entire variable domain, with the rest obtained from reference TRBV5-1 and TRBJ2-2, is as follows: KAGVTQTPRYLIKTRGQQVTLSCSPISGHRSVSWYQQTPGQGLQFLFEYFSETQRNKGNFPGRFSGRQFSNSRSEMNVSTLELGDSALYLCASTSLAANTGELFFGEGSRLTVL.

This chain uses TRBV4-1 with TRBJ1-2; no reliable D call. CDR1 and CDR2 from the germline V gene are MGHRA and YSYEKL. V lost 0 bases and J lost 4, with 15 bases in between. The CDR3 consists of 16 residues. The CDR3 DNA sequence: TGCGCCAGCAGCCAAGATGAGATGGAGGCCGTCTATGGCTACACCTTC. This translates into CASSQDEMEAVYGYTF.

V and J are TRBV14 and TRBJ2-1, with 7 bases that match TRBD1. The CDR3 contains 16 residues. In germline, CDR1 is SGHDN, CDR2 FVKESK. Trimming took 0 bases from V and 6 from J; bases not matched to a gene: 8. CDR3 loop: CASSQDRGFFPNEQFF. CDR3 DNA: TGTGCCAGCAGCCAAGACAGGGGGTTTTTCCCCAATGAGCAGTTCTTC.

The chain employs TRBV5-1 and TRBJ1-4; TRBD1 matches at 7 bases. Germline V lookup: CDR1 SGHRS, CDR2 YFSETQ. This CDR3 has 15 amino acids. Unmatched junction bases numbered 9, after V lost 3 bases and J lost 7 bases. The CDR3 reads CASSYAGRQGEKLFF. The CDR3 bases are TGCGCCAGCAGCTATGCGGGGCGACAGGGTGAAAAACTGTTTTTT.

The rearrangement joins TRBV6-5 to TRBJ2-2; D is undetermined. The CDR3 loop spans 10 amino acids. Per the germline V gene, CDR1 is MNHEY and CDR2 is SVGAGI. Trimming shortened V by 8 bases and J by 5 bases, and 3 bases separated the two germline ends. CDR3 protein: CASLTGELFF. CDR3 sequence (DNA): TGTGCCAGCTTAACCGGGGAGCTGTTTTTT.

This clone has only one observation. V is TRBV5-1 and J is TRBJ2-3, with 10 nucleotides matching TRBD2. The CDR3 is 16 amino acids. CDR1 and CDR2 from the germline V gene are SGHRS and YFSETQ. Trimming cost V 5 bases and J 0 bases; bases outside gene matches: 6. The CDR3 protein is CASSTGTSVSTDTQYF. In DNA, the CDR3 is TGCGCCAGCAGTACCGGGACTAGCGTTAGCACAGATACGCAGTATTTT.

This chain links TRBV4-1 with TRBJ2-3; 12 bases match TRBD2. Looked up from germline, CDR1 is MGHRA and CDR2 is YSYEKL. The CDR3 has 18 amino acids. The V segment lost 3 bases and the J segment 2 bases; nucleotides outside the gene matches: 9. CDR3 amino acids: CASSQVMTSGRSTDTQYF. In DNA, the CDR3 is TGCGCCAGCAGCCAGGTCATGACTAGCGGGAGATCCACAGATACGCAGTATTTT.

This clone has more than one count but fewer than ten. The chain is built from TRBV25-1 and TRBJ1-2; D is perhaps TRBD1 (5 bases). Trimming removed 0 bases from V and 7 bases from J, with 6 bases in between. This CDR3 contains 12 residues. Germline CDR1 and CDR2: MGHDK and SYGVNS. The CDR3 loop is CASSEYGGGYTF. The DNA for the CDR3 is TGTGCCAGCAGTGAATACGGGGGTGGCTACACCTTC.

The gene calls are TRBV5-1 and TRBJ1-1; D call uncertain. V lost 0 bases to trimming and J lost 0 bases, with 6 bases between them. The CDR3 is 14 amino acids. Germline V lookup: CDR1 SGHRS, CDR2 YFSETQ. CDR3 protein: CASSLAALNTEAFF. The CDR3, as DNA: TGCGCCAGCAGCTTGGCCGCGTTGAACACTGAAGCTTTCTTT.